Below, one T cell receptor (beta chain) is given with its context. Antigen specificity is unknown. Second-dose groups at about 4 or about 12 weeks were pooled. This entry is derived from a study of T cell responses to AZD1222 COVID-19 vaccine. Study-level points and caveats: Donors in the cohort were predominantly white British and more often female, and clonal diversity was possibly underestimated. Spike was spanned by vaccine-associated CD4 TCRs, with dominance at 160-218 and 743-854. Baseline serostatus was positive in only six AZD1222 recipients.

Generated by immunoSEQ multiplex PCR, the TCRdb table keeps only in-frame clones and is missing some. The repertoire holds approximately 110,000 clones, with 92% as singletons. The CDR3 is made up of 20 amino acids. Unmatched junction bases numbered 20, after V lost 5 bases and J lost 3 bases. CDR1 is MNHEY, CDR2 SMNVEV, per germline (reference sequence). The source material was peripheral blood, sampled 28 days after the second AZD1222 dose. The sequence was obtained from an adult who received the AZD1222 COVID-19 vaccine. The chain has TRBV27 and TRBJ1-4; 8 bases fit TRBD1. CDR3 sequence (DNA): TGTGCCAGCAGTATCATCCGGGACAGGAAAAACCCAGGGGCTAATGAAAAACTGTTTTTT. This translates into CASSIIRDRKNPGANEKLFF.